This TCR beta chain was sequenced in a study of T-cell reconstitution after alpha-beta-depleted transplantation in children. CDR3 length: 12 residues. From germline, CDR1 is DFQATT and CDR2 SNEGSKA (reference sequence). Trimming stripped 4 bases from V and 5 bases from J, with 10 bases between. Unique molecular identifiers were used to barcode this TCRbeta library. One entry per CDR3 protein results from TCRdb running MiXCR on the PCR reads. The sample has hundreds of thousands of distinct CDR3 sequences, over 9.5% seen once. The receptor was derived from a human donor who donated a stem cell graft to a child with acute myeloid leukemia. Sequencing was performed on PBMCs from the stem cell graft donor, taken from the stem cell graft. J is TRBJ2-3 and V is TRBV20-1; D unresolved. CDR3 in DNA: TGCAGTGCTAACTTGGCGGAAGATACGCAGTATTTT. This gives the protein CSANLAEDTQYF.